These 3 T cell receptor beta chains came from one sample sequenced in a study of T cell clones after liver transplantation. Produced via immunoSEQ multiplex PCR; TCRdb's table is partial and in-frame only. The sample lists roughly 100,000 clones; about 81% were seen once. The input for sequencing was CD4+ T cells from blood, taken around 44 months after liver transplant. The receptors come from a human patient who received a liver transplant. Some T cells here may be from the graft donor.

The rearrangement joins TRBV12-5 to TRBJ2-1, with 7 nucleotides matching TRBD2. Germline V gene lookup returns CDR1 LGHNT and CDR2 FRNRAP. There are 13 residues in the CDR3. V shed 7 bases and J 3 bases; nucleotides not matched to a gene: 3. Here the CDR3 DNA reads TGTGCTAGTGCTGGGACTATCTACAATGAGCAGTTCTTC. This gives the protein CASAGTIYNEQFF.

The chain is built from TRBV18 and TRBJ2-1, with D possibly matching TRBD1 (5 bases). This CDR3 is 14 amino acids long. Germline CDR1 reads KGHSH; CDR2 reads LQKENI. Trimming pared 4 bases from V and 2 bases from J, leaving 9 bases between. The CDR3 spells CASSHRIPYNEQFF. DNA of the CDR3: TGTGCCAGCTCACACAGGATCCCCTACAATGAGCAGTTCTTC.

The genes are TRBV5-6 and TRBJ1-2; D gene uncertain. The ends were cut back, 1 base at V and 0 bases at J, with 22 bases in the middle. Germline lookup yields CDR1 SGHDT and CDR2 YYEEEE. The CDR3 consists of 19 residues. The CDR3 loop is CASSLFGGLIQSPNYGYTF. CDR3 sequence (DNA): TGTGCCAGCAGCTTGTTTGGAGGGCTCATTCAAAGCCCTAACTATGGCTACACCTTC.